The sequence of this T cell receptor beta chain was determined in a study of cytomegalovirus exposure and HLA in healthy donors. On this clone itself: Its antigen is still unknown. Other DNA sequences in the same sample also yield this CDR3.

Primers: 60 Vbeta forward and 13 Jbeta reverse. Measured with immunoSEQ multiplex PCR; TCRdb has only the in-frame clones, and not every one. The sample contains 180,000 or so clones, over 80% of which appear only once. Findings and limits, study-wide: Later genetic work tied a missense DCLRE1C variant to beta-chain V and J trimming. For most TCR beta V segments, an earlier analysis put the productive rate at about 87% or about 30% of the time. Most likely, a cluster of highly shared sequence variants arose as a sequencing artifact.

This CDR3 has 12 amino acids. Germline V gene lookup returns CDR1 SGHRS and CDR2 YFSETQ. V gave up 5 bases and J gave up 5 bases, with 10 bases separating them. This chain uses TRBV5-1 with TRBJ1-2, with D perhaps matching TRBD1 (5 bases). The clonotype was recovered from a middle-aged man in good health and CMV-seronegative. The source material was PBMCs. The CDR3 sequence is CASRAGNYGYTF. For the CDR3, the DNA is TGCGCCAGCAGGGCAGGGAATTATGGCTACACCTTC.